This passage covers 21 T cell receptor beta chains from one sample sequenced in a study of blood T cell repertoires in COVID-19. Libraries were prepared by immunoSEQ multiplex PCR; TCRdb keeps only in-frame clonotypes and omits some of them. The sample lists about 55,000 clones; roughly 80% were seen once. Sequences were obtained from peripheral blood. The receptors shown here come from a human donor in a cohort sampled during active or convalescent COVID-19.

The gene calls are TRBV11-2 and TRBJ2-3, with TRBD1 matching 7 bases. Looked up from germline, CDR1 is SGHAT and CDR2 is FQNNGV. With 1 base clipped from V and 1 base from J, the junction kept 5 bases outside the gene matches. The CDR3 is made up of 16 amino acids. CDR3 amino acids: CASSLGADRGTDTQYF. CDR3 sequence (DNA): TGTGCCAGCAGCTTAGGGGCCGACAGGGGCACAGATACGCAGTATTTT.

This chain links TRBV7-3 with TRBJ1-5; D not certain. Trimming left V 1 base short and J 1 base short, with 23 bases between. Germline assignment: CDR1 SGHTA and CDR2 FQGTGA. The length of the CDR3 is 20 residues. CDR3: CASSLSWADPKGGSNQPQHF. Written as DNA, the CDR3 is TGTGCCAGCAGCTTAAGTTGGGCAGATCCCAAAGGTGGGAGCAATCAGCCCCAGCATTTT.

In regard to this clone: Other nucleotide sequences in the sample specify the same CDR3. This chain connects TRBV10-3 to TRBJ2-3, with D possibly matching TRBD2 (5 bases). Germline-derived CDR1 and CDR2 are ENHRY and SYGVKD. The V gene lost 3 bases and the J gene lost 1 base, with 5 bases spanning the gap. The CDR3 runs 13 residues. The CDR3 spells CAISDGGTDTQYF. The CDR3 coding sequence is TGTGCCATCAGTGACGGGGGCACAGATACGCAGTATTTT.

The sample holds a few counts of this clone. The chain couples TRBV5-1 to TRBJ1-5; 10 nucleotides match TRBD1. From germline, CDR1 is SGHRS and CDR2 YFSETQ. V gave up 0 bases and J gave up 4 bases; unmatched junction bases: 1. CDR3 length: 15 residues. The CDR3: CASSLGQGANQPQHF. In DNA form, the CDR3 reads TGCGCCAGCAGCTTGGGACAGGGGGCGAATCAGCCCCAGCATTTT.

The chain uses TRBV7-9 and TRBJ1-6; TRBD1 matches at 9 bases. The CDR3 has 16 residues. CDR1 and CDR2 (germline): SEHNR, FQNEAQ (reference sequence). V shed 4 bases and J 6 bases; nucleotides not matched to a gene: 7. The CDR3 DNA is TGTGCCAGCAGCTCGGGACAGGGTAATTCTAATTCACCCCTCCACTTT. Its translation: CASSSGQGNSNSPLHF.

The genes are TRBV5-6 and TRBJ2-5; TRBD2 might be the D (5 bases). V was trimmed by 0 bases and J by 9 bases, leaving 12 bases between them. Per germline, CDR1 SGHDT and CDR2 YYEEEE. This CDR3 has 13 residues. The CDR3 DNA is TGTGCCAGCAGCTTGGCCGGGCCCGGGGCCCAGTACTTC. Its translation is CASSLAGPGAQYF.

This clone has a single count. This chain connects TRBV9 to TRBJ2-1; 10 bases line up with TRBD1. V trimming: 4 bases; J trimming: 2 bases; junction bases outside the gene matches: 6. Germline-derived CDR1 and CDR2 are SGDLS and YYNGEE. The CDR3 runs to 16 residues. This CDR3 is CASSPNGQGAYNEQFF. CDR3 coding DNA: TGTGCCAGCAGCCCGAATGGACAGGGGGCCTACAATGAGCAGTTCTTC.

The chain carries TRBV18 and TRBJ1-6, with 8 bases matching TRBD1. V lost 4 bases, J lost 8 bases, and 10 bases stayed unmatched. CDR3 length: 16 residues. The germline V gene has CDR1 KGHSH and CDR2 LQKENI. The CDR3 DNA sequence: TGTGCCAGCTCACTTTCTTCGACAGGGGTTGATTCACCCCTCCACTTT. This translates into CASSLSSTGVDSPLHF.

The count of this clone is one. The junction shows a germline mismatch at one end, possibly a read error. CDR3 DNA sequence: TGTGCCAGCAGCATAACTAGCGGGGGGTCTAATGAGCAGTTCTTC. Protein sequence: CASSITSGGSNEQFF. V and J are TRBV7-3 and TRBJ2-1, with TRBD2 matching over 12 bases. The CDR3 loop spans 15 amino acids. The germline gives CDR1 SGHTA, CDR2 FQGTGA.

CDR3 nucleotides: TGTGCCAGCAGCACCGGACAGACTAATACTAACTATGGCTACACCTTC. It specifies CASSTGQTNTNYGYTF. The V and J genes are TRBV5-4 and TRBJ1-2; maybe TRBD1 (6 bases). CDR1 SGHNT and CDR2 YYREEE come from the germline V gene (reference sequence). This CDR3 is built from 16 residues. The V gene lost 4 bases and the J gene lost 0 bases, with 16 bases spanning the gap.

The V and J genes are TRBV2 and TRBJ2-3; TRBD2 might be the D (7 bases). The V and J ends lost 3 bases and 6 bases respectively, with 13 bases between them. The germline V gene has CDR1 SNHLY and CDR2 FYNNEI. The CDR3 is made up of 14 amino acids. The DNA of the CDR3 is TGTGCCAGCAGTGACAGGGGAGGGAAGGATACGCAGTATTTT. It is translated as CASSDRGGKDTQYF.

This rearrangement joins TRBV3-1 (or the pseudogene TRBV3-2) to TRBJ2-7, with D perhaps matching TRBD1 (5 bases). Per germline, CDR1 LGHDT and CDR2 YNNKEL (reference sequence). Deletions cut 0 bases from V and 2 bases from J, with 14 bases between. CDR3 size: 16 residues. CDR3 protein: CASSQDVEAGPYEQYF. The CDR3 region has the DNA TGTGCCAGCAGCCAAGATGTTGAGGCAGGGCCCTACGAGCAGTACTTC.

V gene TRBV2 combines with J gene TRBJ1-1; 10 bases line up with TRBD1. Germline-derived CDR1 and CDR2 are SNHLY and FYNNEI. The CDR3 covers 16 residues. Trimming cost V 4 bases and J 2 bases; bases outside gene matches: 7. The DNA for the CDR3 is TGTGCCAGCAGTGCTGACAGGGGGCCGAGAAACACTGAAGCTTTCTTT. Translating gives CASSADRGPRNTEAFF.

The rearrangement joins TRBV10-3 to TRBJ1-1, with 7 bases matching TRBD1. Germline trimming cut 6 bases from V and 1 base from J; bases unmatched to any gene: 5. The CDR3 runs to 14 residues. The germline V gene has CDR1 ENHRY and CDR2 SYGVKD. This chain's CDR3 is CAIRGQGGNTEAFF. CDR3 nucleotides: TGTGCCATCAGGGGCCAGGGGGGGAACACTGAAGCTTTCTTT.

J is TRBJ2-2 and V is TRBV4-3; TRBD2 matches 15 bases. Germline-derived CDR1 and CDR2 are LGHNA and YSLEER. CDR3 length equals 19 residues. V was pared by 4 bases and J by 1 base, with 7 bases of the junction left unmatched. CDR3 nucleotide sequence: TGCGCCAGCAGCCTCGGACCGGGACTAGCGGGGGGGAACACCGGGGAGCTGTTTTTT. Translation gives CASSLGPGLAGGNTGELFF.

This chain connects TRBV15 to TRBJ2-7, with D unclear. Germline CDR1 LNHNV, CDR2 YYDKDF (reference sequence). The CDR3 consists of 15 residues. The germline V and J ends were trimmed by 1 base and 2 bases, with 12 bases remaining between them. CDR3 region: CATSRVSSIPYEQYF. Written as DNA, the CDR3 is TGTGCCACCAGCAGAGTATCCAGTATACCCTACGAGCAGTACTTC.

The chain employs TRBV3-1 (or the pseudogene TRBV3-2) and TRBJ2-4; a possible D gene is TRBD2 (7 bases). CDR1 and CDR2 from the germline V gene are LGHDT and YNNKEL (reference sequence). This CDR3 region has 16 residues. Deletions cut 0 bases from V and 6 bases from J, with 15 bases between. Here the CDR3 DNA reads TGTGCCAGCAGCCAAGAATGGGGGGGCCCCATAAACATTCAGTACTTC. Translated, it gives CASSQEWGGPINIQYF.

The chain has TRBV5-4 and TRBJ2-2; D not certain. The V and J ends lost 0 bases and 4 bases respectively, with 10 bases between them. The CDR3 is 15 amino acids. The germline V gene encodes CDR1 SGHNT and CDR2 YYREEE (reference sequence). CDR3 nucleotides: TGTGCCAGCAGCTTGGCCCGTGGCAGCACCGGGGAGCTGTTTTTT. This codes for CASSLARGSTGELFF.

CDR3 sequence reads: CASSPDRANYGYTF. DNA of the CDR3: TGTGCCAGCTCACCGGACAGAGCTAACTATGGCTACACCTTC. This chain links TRBV18 with TRBJ1-2, with a tentative D call TRBD1 (6 bases). The CDR3 consists of 14 residues. V gave up 3 bases and J gave up 0 bases, with 8 bases separating them. Germline V gene sequence: CDR1 KGHSH, CDR2 LQKENI.

The chain combines TRBV4-2 with TRBJ1-4; 8 bases map to TRBD1. V was clipped by 0 bases and J by 1 base; unmatched bases: 7. The CDR3 totals 18 residues. Germline CDR1 reads LGHNA; CDR2 reads YNFKEQ. CDR3 region: CASSQDEARGLTNEKLFF. CDR3 sequence (DNA): TGTGCCAGCAGCCAAGATGAGGCCAGGGGGCTAACTAATGAAAAACTGTTTTTT.

The genes are TRBV2 and TRBJ2-1, with 9 bases matching TRBD1. CDR3 length: 16 amino acids. CDR1 and CDR2 (germline): SNHLY, FYNNEI. After removal of 6 bases from V and 4 bases from J, the junction contained 10 bases not matched to a gene. The CDR3 region is CASSLQGAGAYNEQFF. CDR3 sequence (DNA): TGTGCCAGCAGCCTACAGGGGGCCGGGGCATACAATGAGCAGTTCTTC. Based on the CDR3 plus reference TRBV2 and TRBJ2-1, the full variable domain is EPEVTQTPSHQVTQMGQEVILRCVPISNHLYFYWYRQILGQKVEFLVSFYNNEISEKSEIFDDQFSVERPDGSNFTLKIRSTKLEDSAMYFCASSLQGAGAYNEQFFGPGTRLTVL.